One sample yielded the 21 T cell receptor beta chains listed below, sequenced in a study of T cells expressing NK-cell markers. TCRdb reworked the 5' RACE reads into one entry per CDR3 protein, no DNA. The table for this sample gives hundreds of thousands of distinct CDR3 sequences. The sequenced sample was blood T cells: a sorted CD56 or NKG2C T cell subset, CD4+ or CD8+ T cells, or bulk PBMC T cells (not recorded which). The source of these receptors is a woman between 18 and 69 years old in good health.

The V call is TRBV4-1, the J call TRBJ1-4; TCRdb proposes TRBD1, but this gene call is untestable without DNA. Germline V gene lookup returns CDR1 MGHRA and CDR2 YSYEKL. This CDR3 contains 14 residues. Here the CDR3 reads CASSQPGTNEKLFF.

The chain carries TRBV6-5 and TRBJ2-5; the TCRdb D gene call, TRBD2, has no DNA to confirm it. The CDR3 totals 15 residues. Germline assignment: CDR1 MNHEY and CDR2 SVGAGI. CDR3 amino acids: CASSYSGLGAETQYF.

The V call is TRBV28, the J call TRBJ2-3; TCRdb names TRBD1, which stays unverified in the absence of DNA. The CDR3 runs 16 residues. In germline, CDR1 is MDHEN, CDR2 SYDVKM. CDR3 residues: CASSFPRDRGTDTQYF.

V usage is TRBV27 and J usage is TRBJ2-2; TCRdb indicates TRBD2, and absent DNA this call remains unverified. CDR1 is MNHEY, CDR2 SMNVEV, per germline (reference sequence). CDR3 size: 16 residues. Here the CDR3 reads CASSPILPSHTGELFF.

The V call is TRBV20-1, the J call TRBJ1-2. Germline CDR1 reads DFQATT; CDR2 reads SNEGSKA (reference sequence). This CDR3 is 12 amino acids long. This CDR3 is CSASGALYGYTF.

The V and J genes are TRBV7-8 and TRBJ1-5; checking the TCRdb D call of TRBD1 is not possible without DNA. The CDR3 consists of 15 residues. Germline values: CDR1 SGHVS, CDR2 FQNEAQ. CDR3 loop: CASSLDTGLSQPQHF. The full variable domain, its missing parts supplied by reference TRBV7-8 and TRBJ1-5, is GAGVSQSPRYKVAKRGQDVALRCDPISGHVSLFWYQQALGQGPEFLTYFQNEAQLDKSGLPSDRFFAERPEGSVSTLKIQRTQQEDSAVYLCASSLDTGLSQPQHFGDGTRLSIL.

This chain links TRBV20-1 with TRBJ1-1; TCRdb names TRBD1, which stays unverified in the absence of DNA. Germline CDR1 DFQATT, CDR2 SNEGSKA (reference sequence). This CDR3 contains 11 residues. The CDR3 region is CSARTGSEAFF.

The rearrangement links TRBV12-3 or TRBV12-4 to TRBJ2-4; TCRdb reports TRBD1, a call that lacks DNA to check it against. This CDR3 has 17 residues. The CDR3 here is CASSFYWDSVTKNIQYF.

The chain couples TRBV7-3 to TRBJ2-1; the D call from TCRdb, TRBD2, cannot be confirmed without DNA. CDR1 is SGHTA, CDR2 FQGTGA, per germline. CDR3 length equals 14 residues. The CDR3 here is CASSSGGANNEQFF.

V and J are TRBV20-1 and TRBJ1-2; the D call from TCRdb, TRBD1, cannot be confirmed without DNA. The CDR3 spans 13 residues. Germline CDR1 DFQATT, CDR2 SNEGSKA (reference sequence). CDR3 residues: CSARSDRGYGYTF.

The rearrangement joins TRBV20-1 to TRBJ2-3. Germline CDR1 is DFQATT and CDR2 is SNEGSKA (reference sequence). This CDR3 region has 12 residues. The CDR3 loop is CSARLAADTQYF.

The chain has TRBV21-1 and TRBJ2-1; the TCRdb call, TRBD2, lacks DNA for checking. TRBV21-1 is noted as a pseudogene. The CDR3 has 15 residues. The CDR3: CASSAGGPLYNEQFF.

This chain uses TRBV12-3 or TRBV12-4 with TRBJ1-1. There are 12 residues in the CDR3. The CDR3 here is CASSSTRAEAFF.

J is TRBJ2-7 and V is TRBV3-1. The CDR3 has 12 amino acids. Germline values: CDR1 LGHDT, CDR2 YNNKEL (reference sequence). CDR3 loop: CASSQVSEEQYF.

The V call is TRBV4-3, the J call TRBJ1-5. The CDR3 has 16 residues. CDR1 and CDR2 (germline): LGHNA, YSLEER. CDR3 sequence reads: CASSQDFGSSNQPQHF.

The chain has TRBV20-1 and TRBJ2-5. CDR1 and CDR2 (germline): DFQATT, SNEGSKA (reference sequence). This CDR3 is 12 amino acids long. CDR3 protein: CSARAGGETQYF.

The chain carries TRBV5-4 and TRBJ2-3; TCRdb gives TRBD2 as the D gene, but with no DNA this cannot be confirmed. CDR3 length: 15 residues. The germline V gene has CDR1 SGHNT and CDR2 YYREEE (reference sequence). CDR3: CASSPYLPTGDTQYF. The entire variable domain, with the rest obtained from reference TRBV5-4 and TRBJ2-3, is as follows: ETGVTQSPTHLIKTRGQQVTLRCSSQSGHNTVSWYQQALGQGPQFIFQYYREEENGRGNFPPRFSGLQFPNYSSELNVNALELDDSALYLCASSPYLPTGDTQYFGPGTRLTVL.

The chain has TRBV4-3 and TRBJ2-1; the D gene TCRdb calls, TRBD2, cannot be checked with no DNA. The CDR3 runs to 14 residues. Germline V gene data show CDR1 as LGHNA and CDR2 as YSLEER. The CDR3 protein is CASSQGDLHNEQFF.

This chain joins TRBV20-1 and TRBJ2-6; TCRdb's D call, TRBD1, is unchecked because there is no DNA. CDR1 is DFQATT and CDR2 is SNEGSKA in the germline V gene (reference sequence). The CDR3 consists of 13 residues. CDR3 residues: CSAKDRRANVLTF.

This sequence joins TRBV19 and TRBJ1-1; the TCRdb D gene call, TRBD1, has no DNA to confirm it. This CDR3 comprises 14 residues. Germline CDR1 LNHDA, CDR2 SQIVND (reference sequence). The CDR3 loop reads CASIRGGKNTEAFF.

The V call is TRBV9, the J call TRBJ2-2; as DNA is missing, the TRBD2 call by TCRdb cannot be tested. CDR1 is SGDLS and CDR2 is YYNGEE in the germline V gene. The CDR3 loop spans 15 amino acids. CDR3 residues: CASSVGRLAGGELFF.